This T cell receptor beta chain comes out of a study of spatial heterogeneity in lung cancer. Whole-study context: Alpha-chain detections were consistently fewer than beta-chain detections among the sequences. Overall study findings and caveats: The study found ubiquitous expanded tumor TCRs in blood more at resection than follow-up.

This clonotype was picked up many times. Its antigen is undetermined. The sample's time point: sample taken at primary tumor resection. Material for sequencing was whole RNA from tumor, nontumor lung or frozen PBMC, left unsorted. Samples were obtained from some 70 donors, all untreated early-stage non-small cell lung cancer patients. TCRdb re-analysed the 5' RACE reads in MiXCR, keeping a single row per CDR3 protein. Here the sample spans some 70,000 distinct CDR3 sequences, more than 10% being singletons. The germline CDR1 and CDR2 sequences are ENHRY and SYGVKD. The J segment lost 1 base and the V segment lost 4 bases, leaving 9 bases of the junction unmatched. The CDR3 runs to 17 residues.

The specimen was PBMCs, collected at surgery. The chain combines TRBV10-3 with TRBJ2-2; 7 nucleotides align to TRBD1. This receptor was identified in a male donor with early-stage non-small cell lung cancer. The CDR3 DNA is TGTGCCATCAGTGCGGGAAGCAGGACAGGGAACACCGGGGAGCTGTTTTTT. It encodes CAISAGSRTGNTGELFF.